The T cell receptor beta chain described here comes from a study of T cells and Merkel cell carcinoma outcomes. Findings and limits, study-wide: Repertoire plus T-cell density reportedly predicted Merkel cell carcinoma outcomes.

The CDR3 covers 15 residues. CDR1 and CDR2 from the germline V gene are MNHNY and SVGAGI (reference sequence). V was shortened by 7 bases and J by 3 bases, with 18 bases between the two germline ends. This clone has more than one count but fewer than ten. Its matching antigen is unknown. TCRdb keeps only in-frame clones here, not all; method: immunoSEQ multiplex PCR. Of some 19,000 clones listed, roughly 82% are singletons. The rearrangement links TRBV6-6 to TRBJ1-1, with a possible D match to TRBD1 (5 bases). This sequence was found in a human donor with Merkel cell carcinoma. Sequencing was carried out using tumor tissue from Merkel cell carcinoma. This CDR3 is CASKDGEVRDTEAFF. The DNA of the CDR3 is TGTGCCAGCAAGGACGGGGAGGTCAGGGACACTGAAGCTTTCTTT.